The entry below describes one TCR beta chain. These data originate in a study of OX40 agonist ivuxolimab in advanced cancers. Clones were sequenced by immunoSEQ multiplex PCR, and TCRdb holds only the in-frame ones, with some missing. The table shows tens of thousands of clones, with 85% to 90% occurring only once. The sequencing used CD4+ or CD8+ T cells sorted from blood, collected in a trial of the OX40 agonist ivuxolimab. This receptor was obtained from an adult with an advanced solid tumor such as melanoma, head and neck, liver or kidney cancer.

The CDR3 DNA reads as TGCGCCAGCAGCCAAGGTTGGGTCGGCACAGCCTACGAGCAGTACTTC. Protein sequence: CASSQGWVGTAYEQYF. This sequence joins TRBV4-3 and TRBJ2-5; D is ambiguous. The J call could be wrong; TRBJ2-7 is a better fit for the DNA end. Germline lookup yields CDR1 LGHNA and CDR2 YSLEER. The CDR3 totals 16 residues.